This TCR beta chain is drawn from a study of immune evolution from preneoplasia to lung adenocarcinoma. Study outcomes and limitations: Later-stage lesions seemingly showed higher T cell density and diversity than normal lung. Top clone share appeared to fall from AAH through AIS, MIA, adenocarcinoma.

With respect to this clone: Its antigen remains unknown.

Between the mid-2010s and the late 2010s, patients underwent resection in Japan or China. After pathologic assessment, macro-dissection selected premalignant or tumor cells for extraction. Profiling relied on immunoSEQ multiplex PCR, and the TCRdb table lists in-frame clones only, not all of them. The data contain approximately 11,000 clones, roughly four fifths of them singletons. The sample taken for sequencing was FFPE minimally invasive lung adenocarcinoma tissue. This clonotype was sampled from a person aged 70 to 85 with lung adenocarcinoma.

The CDR3 loop reads CASSPDSLAAPRRTGELFF. The CDR3 nucleotides read TGTGCCAGCAGCCCCGACTCACTAGCGGCCCCGCGGAGGACCGGGGAGCTGTTTTTT. The chain recombines TRBV11-3 with TRBJ2-2, with 8 positions matching TRBD2. The V and J ends lost 5 bases and 5 bases, in that order; junction bases with no gene match: 19. The CDR3 contains 19 residues. The germline V gene encodes CDR1 SGHNT and CDR2 YENEEA.